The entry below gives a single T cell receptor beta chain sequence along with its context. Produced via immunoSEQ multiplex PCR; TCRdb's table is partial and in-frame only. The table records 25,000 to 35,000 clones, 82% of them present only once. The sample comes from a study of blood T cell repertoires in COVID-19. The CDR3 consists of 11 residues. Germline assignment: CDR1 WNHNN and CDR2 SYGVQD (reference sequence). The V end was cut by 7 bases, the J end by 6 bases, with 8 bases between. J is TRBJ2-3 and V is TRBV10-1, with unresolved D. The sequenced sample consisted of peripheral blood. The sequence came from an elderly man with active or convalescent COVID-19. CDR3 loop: CASILSDTQYF. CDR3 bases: TGCGCCAGCATTCTTTCGGATACGCAGTATTTT.